The subject of this entry is one T cell receptor beta chain. Per the authors' pipeline: Reference gene primer amplification gave nucleated cell count estimates. Clones were sequenced by immunoSEQ multiplex PCR, and TCRdb holds only the in-frame ones, with some missing. V, J and clone size reflect that table, while D and trimming were determined from the DNA. This table holds about 260,000 clones, 80% to 90% found once. This record comes from a study of blood T cell repertoires in COVID-19. CDR3 length: 16 residues. Trimming removed 0 bases from V and 4 bases from J; junction bases left unmatched: 7. Germline V gene lookup returns CDR1 LGHNA and CDR2 YSLEER.

This clonotype originated in a woman in her thirties or forties who had recovered from COVID-19. The sample comprised peripheral blood. The chain uses TRBV4-3 and TRBJ2-7; TRBD1 aligns across 9 bases. The CDR3 loop reads CASSQDPPGQGYEQYF. The CDR3 coding sequence is TGCGCCAGCAGCCAAGACCCGCCGGGACAGGGTTACGAGCAGTACTTC.